This TCR beta chain comes out of a study of blood T cell repertoires in COVID-19. Study overall: From T cells, B-cell-depleted T cells, or PBMCs came the material, which was cDNA or gDNA.

CDR1 is SGDLS, CDR2 YYNGEE, per germline. The CDR3 sequence is 16 residues long. Trimming removed 1 base from V and 5 bases from J; junction bases left unmatched: 9. Repertoires were generated with immunoSEQ multiplex PCR, while TCRdb's copy carries only in-frame clones and drops some. This repertoire shows 85,000 to 95,000 clones, roughly 88% found once; its top ten account for roughly 25%. The rearrangement links TRBV9 to TRBJ2-5; the match to TRBD2 covers 9 bases. The sequenced sample was peripheral blood. This receptor was obtained from a human donor in a cohort sampled during active COVID-19. The CDR3 nucleotides are TGTGCCAGCAGCGTAATCTCAGCGGGGGGAAGGGAGACCCAGTACTTC. The encoded protein is CASSVISAGGRETQYF.